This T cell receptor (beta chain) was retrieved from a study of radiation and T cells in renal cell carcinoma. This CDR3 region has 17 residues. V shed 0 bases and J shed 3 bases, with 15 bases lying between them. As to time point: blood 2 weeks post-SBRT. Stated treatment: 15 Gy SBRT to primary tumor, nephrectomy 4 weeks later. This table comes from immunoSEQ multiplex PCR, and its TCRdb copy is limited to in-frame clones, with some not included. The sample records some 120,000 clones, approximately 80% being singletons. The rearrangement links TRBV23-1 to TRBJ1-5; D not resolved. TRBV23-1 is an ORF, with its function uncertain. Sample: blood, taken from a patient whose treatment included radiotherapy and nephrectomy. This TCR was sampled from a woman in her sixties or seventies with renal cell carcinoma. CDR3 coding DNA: TGCGCCAGCAGTCAATCTTATATTGTTCGCGACAATCAGCCCCAGCATTTT. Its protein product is CASSQSYIVRDNQPQHF.